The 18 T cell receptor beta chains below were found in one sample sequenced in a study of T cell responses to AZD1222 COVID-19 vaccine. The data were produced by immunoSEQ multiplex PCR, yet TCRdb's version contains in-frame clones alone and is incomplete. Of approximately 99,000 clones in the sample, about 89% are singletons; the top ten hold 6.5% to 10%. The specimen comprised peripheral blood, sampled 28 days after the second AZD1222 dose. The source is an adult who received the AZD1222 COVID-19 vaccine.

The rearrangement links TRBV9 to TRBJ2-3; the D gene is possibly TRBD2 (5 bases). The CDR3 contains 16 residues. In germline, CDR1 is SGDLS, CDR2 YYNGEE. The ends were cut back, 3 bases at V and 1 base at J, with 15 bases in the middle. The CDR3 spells CASSGRFGSGTDTQYF. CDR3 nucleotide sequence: TGTGCCAGCAGCGGGCGATTCGGTAGCGGCACAGATACGCAGTATTTT.

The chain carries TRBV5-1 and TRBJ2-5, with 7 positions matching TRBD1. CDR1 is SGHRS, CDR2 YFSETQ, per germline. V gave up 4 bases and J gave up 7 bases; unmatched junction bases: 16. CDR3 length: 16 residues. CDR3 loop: CASSGVTGQPSPTQYF. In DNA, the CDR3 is TGCGCCAGCAGCGGAGTGACGGGACAGCCTTCCCCGACCCAGTACTTC. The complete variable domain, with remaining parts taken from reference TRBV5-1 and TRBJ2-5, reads KAGVTQTPRYLIKTRGQQVTLSCSPISGHRSVSWYQQTPGQGLQFLFEYFSETQRNKGNFPGRFSGRQFSNSRSEMNVSTLELGDSALYLCASSGVTGQPSPTQYFGPGTRLLVL.

The CDR3 spells CASSLAGTGSEKLFF. The DNA of the CDR3 is TGTGCCAGCAGCTTAGCCGGGACAGGGAGTGAAAAACTGTTTTTT. This chain links TRBV11-2 with TRBJ1-4, with 9 bases identical to TRBD1. Trimming cost V 1 base and J 7 bases; bases outside gene matches: 4. Germline-derived CDR1 and CDR2 are SGHAT and FQNNGV. The CDR3 is made up of 15 amino acids.

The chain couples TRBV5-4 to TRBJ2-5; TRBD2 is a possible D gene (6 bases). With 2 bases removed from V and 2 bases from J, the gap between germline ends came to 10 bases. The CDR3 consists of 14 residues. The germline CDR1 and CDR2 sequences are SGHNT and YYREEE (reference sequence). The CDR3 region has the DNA TGTGCCAGCAGCTTCACCGGGACTCAAGAGACCCAGTACTTC. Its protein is CASSFTGTQETQYF. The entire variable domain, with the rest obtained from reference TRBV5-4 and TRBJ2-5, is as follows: ETGVTQSPTHLIKTRGQQVTLRCSSQSGHNTVSWYQQALGQGPQFIFQYYREEENGRGNFPPRFSGLQFPNYSSELNVNALELDDSALYLCASSFTGTQETQYFGPGTRLLVL.

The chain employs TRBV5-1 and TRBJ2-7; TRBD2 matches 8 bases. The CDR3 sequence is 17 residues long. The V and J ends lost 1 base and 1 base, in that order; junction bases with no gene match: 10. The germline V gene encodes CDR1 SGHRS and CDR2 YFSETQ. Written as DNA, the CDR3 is TGCGCCAGCAGCTTGATTTCTAGCGGGTTACCATCCTACGAGCAGTACTTC. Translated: CASSLISSGLPSYEQYF.

The CDR3 reads CATSDSPVNNEQFF. In DNA form, the CDR3 reads TGTGCCACCAGTGATTCGCCAGTTAACAATGAGCAGTTCTTC. The gene calls are TRBV24-1 and TRBJ2-1; D gene unclear. V lost 2 bases, J lost 5 bases, and 9 bases lay in between. This CDR3 has 14 amino acids. From germline, CDR1 is KGHDR and CDR2 SFDVKD.

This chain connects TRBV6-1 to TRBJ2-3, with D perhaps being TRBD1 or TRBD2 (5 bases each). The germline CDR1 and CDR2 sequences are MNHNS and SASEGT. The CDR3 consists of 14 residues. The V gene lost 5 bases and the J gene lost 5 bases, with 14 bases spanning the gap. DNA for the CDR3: TGTGCCAGCAGTTGGGACCACTCGGGAGATACGCAGTATTTT. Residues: CASSWDHSGDTQYF.

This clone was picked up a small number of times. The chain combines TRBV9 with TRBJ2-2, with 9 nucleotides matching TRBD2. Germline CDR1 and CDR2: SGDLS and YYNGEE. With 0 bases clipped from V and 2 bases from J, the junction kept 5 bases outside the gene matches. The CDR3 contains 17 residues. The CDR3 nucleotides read TGTGCCAGCAGCGTAGTCGGCCTAGCGGGAAACACCGGGGAGCTGTTTTTT. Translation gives CASSVVGLAGNTGELFF.

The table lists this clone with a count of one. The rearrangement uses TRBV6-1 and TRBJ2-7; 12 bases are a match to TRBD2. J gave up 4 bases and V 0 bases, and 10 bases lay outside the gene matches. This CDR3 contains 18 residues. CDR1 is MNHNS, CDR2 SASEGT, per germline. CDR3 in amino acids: CASSEARLAGAQAYEQYF. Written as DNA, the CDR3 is TGTGCCAGCAGTGAAGCGCGACTAGCGGGAGCCCAAGCATACGAGCAGTACTTC.

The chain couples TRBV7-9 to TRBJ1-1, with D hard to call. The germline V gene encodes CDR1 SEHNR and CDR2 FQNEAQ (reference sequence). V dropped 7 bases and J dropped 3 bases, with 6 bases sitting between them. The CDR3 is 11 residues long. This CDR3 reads CASTADTEAFF. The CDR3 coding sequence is TGTGCCAGCACAGCGGACACTGAAGCTTTCTTT.

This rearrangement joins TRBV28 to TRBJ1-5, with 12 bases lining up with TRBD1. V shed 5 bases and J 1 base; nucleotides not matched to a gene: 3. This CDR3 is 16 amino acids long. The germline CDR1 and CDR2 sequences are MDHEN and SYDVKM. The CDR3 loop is CASSGTGGLSNQPQHF. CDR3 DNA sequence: TGTGCCAGCAGTGGGACAGGGGGCTTGAGCAATCAGCCCCAGCATTTT.

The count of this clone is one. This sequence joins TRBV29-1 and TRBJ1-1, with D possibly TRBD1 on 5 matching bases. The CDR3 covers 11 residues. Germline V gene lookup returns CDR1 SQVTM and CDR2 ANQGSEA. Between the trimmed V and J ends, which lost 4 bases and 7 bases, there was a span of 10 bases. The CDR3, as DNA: TGCAGCGTTGTCGGGGCAGGTGAAGCTTTCTTT. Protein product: CSVVGAGEAFF.

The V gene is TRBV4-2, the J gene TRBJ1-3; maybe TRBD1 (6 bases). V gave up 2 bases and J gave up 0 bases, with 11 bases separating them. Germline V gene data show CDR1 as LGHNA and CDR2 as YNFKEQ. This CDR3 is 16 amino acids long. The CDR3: CASSQIQGFSGNTIYF. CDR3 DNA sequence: TGTGCCAGCAGCCAAATCCAGGGGTTCTCTGGAAACACCATATATTTT.

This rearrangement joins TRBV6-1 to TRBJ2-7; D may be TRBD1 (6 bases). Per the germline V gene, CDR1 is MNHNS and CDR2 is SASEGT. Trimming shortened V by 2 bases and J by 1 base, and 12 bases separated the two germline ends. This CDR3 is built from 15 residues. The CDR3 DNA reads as TGTGCCAGCAGTGAATGGGCAGGGGAATCCTACGAGCAGTACTTC. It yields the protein CASSEWAGESYEQYF.

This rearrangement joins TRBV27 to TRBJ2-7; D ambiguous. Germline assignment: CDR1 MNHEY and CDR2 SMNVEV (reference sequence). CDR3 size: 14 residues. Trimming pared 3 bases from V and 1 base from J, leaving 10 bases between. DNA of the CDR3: TGTGCCAGCAGTTTTTCGGCAGATTCCTACGAGCAGTACTTC. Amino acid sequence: CASSFSADSYEQYF.

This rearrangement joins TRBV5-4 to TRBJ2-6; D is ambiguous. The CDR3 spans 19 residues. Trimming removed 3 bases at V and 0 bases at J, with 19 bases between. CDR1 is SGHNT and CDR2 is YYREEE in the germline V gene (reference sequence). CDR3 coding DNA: TGTGCCAGCAGCTCGCCTTCTGGGGATGCGTCCTCTGGGGCCAACGTCCTGACTTTC. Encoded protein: CASSSPSGDASSGANVLTF.

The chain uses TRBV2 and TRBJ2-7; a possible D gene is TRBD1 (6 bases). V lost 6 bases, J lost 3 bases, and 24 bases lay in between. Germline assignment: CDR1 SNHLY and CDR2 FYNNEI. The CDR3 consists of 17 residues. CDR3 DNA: TGTGCCAGCAGAGATATTTATGCCAGGACAGAGGACTACGAGCAGTACTTC. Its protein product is CASRDIYARTEDYEQYF.

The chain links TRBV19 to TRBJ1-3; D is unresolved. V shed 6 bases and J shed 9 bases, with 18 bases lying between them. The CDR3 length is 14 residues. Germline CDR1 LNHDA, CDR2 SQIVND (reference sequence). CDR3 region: CASRRTGLEITIYF. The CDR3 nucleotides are TGTGCCAGTAGGAGGACTGGCCTAGAAATCACCATATATTTT.